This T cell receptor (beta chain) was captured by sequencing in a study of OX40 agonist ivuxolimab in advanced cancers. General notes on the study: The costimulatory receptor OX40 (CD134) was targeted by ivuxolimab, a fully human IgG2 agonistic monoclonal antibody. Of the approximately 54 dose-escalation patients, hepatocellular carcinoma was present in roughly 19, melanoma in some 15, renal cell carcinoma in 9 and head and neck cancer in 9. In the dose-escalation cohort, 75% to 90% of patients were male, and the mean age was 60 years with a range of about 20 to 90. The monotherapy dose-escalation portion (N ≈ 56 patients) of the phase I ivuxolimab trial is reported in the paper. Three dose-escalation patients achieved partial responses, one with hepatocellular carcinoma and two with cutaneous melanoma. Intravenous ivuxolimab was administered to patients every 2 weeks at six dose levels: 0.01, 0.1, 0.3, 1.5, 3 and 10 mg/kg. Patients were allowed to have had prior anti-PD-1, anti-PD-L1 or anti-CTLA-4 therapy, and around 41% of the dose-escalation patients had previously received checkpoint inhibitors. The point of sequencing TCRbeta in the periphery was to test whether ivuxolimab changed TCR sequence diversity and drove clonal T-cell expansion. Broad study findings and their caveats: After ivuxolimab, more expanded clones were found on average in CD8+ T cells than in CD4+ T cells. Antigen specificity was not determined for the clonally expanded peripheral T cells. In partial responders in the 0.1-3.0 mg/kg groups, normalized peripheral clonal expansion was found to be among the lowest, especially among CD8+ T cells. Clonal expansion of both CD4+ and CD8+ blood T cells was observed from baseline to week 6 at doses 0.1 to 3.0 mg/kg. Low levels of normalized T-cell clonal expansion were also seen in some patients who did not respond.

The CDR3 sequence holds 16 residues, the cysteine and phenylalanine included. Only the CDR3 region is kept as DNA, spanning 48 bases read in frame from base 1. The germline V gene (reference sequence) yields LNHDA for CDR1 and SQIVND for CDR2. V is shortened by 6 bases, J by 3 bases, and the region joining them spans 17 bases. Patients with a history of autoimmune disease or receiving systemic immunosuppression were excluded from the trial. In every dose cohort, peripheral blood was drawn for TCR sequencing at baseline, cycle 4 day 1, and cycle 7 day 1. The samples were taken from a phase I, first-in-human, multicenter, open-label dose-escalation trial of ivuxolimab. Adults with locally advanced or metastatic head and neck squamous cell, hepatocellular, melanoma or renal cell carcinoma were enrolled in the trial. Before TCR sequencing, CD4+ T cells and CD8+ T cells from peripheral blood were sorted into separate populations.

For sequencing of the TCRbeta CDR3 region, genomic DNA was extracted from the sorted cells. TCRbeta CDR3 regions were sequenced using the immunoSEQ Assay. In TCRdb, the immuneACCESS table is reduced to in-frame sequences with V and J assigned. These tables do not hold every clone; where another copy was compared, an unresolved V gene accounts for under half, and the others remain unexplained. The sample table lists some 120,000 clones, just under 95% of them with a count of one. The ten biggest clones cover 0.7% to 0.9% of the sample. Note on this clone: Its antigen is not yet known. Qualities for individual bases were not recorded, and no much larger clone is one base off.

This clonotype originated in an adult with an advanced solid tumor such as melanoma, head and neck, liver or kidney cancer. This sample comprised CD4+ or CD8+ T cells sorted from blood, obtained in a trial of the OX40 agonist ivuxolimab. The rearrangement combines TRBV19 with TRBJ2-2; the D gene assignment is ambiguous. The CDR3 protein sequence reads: CASRGSAGSHTGELFF. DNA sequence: TGTGCCAGTAGGGGGTCGGCAGGCAGTCACACCGGGGAGCTGTTTTTT.